This T cell receptor beta chain originates from a study of shared clonotypes between healthy human individuals. Method: immunoSEQ multiplex PCR; TCRdb's copy keeps in-frame clones and lacks some. The sample has 2 million to 2.5 million clones; roughly 94% are singletons. Germline lookup yields CDR1 SGHNT and CDR2 YYREEE (reference sequence). This CDR3 has 16 amino acids. The V and J ends lost 4 bases and 6 bases respectively, with 19 bases between them. This clone was seen once. Sequenced sample: naive CD4+ T cells sorted from blood. Subset specified: CD45RA+ positively selected. The TCR sequence derives from a man aged 18 to 29 in good health. The chain has TRBV5-4 and TRBJ2-2; D may be TRBD2 (6 bases). The CDR3 loop reads CASSPRGRDLSGELFF. The CDR3 coding sequence is TGTGCCAGCAGCCCGCGCGGGCGGGATCTATCCGGGGAGCTGTTTTTT.